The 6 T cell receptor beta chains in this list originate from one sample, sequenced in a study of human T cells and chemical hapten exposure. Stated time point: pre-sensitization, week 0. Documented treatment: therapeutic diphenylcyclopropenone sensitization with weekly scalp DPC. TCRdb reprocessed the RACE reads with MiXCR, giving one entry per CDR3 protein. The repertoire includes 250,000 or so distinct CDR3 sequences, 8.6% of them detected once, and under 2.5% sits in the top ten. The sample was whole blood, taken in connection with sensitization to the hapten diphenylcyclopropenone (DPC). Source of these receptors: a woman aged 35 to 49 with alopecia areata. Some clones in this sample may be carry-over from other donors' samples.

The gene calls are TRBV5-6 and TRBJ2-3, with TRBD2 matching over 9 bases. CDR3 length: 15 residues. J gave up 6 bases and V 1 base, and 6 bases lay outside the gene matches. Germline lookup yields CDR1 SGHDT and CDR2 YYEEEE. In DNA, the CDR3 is TGTGCCAGCAGCTTGATGATAGCGGGAGCGGATACGCAGTATTTT. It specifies CASSLMIAGADTQYF.

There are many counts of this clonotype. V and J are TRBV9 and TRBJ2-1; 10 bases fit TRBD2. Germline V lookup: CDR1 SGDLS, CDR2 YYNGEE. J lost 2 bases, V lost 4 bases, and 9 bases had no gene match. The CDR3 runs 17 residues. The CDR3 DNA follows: TGTGCCAGCAGCCCCCGTTTAGCGGGAGGACCCTACAATGAGCAGTTCTTC. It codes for CASSPRLAGGPYNEQFF. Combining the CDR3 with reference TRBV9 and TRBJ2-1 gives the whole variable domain DSGVTQTPKHLITATGQRVTLRCSPRSGDLSVYWYQQSLDQGLQFLIQYYNGEERAKGNILERFSAQQFPDLHSELNLSSLELGDSALYFCASSPRLAGGPYNEQFFGPGTRLTVL.

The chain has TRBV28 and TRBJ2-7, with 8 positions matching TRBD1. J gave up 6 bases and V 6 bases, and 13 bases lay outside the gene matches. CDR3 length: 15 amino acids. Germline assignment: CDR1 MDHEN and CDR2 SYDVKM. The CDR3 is CASRIGQGARGEQYF. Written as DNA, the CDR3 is TGTGCCAGCAGGATAGGGCAGGGGGCGAGGGGCGAGCAGTACTTC.

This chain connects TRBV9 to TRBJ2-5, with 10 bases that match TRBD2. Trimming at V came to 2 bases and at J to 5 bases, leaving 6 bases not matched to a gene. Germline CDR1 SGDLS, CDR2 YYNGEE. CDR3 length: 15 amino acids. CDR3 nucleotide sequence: TGTGCCAGCAGCGTTAGGACTAGCGGAATGGAGACCCAGTACTTC. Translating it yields CASSVRTSGMETQYF. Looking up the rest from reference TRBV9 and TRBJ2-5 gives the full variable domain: DSGVTQTPKHLITATGQRVTLRCSPRSGDLSVYWYQQSLDQGLQFLIQYYNGEERAKGNILERFSAQQFPDLHSELNLSSLELGDSALYFCASSVRTSGMETQYFGPGTRLLVL.

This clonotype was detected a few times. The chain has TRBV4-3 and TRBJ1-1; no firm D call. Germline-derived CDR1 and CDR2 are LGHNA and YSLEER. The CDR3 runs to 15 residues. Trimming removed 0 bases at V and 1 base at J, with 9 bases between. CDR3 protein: CASSQDPNQNTEAFF. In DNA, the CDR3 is TGCGCCAGCAGCCAAGATCCGAACCAGAACACTGAAGCTTTCTTT.

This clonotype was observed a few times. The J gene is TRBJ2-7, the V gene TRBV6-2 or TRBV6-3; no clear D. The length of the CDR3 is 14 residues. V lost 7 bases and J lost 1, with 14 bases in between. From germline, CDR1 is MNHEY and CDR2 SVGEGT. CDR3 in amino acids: CASTLYGRSYEQYF. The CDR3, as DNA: TGTGCCAGCACCCTATACGGACGGTCCTACGAGCAGTACTTC.